These 30 T cell receptor beta chains originate from one sample sequenced in a study of T cell responses to AZD1222 COVID-19 vaccine. TCRdb's copy holds only in-frame clones and misses some; the assay was immunoSEQ multiplex PCR. The sample holds around 120,000 clones, roughly 87% seen once. The source was peripheral blood, collected on day 0 of AZD1222 vaccination. Receptors originate from an adult in good health.

The chain combines TRBV2 with TRBJ2-5, with 8 nucleotides matching TRBD1. V dropped 4 bases and J dropped 7; count of bases not matched to a gene: 5. There are 13 residues in the CDR3. CDR1 SNHLY and CDR2 FYNNEI come from the germline V gene. CDR3 region: CASSGGQALTQYF. CDR3 sequence (DNA): TGTGCCAGCAGTGGGGGACAGGCACTGACCCAGTACTTC.

This rearrangement joins TRBV11-3 to TRBJ1-6; D might be TRBD1 (6 bases). CDR1 is SGHNT, CDR2 YENEEA, per germline. CDR3 length equals 15 residues. Trimming left V 6 bases short and J 9 bases short, with 18 bases between. The CDR3 DNA sequence: TGTGCCAGCAGTTTGGCAGAAGGGGGAACTTCACCCCTCCACTTT. Translating gives CASSLAEGGTSPLHF.

The V gene is TRBV18, the J gene TRBJ2-2; D gene unclear. Germline V gene data show CDR1 as KGHSH and CDR2 as LQKENI. The germline V and J ends were trimmed by 3 bases and 8 bases, with 7 bases remaining between them. This CDR3 has 12 amino acids. The CDR3 DNA reads TGTGCCAGCTCACCCATCCAGGGGGAGCTGTTTTTT. Its protein product is CASSPIQGELFF.

CDR3 loop: CASSPSGGGNNSPLHF. For the CDR3, the DNA is TGTGCCAGCTCACCCTCAGGGGGGGGCAATAATTCACCCCTCCACTTT. The chain uses TRBV18 and TRBJ1-6; 7 nucleotides line up with TRBD1. Germline V gene lookup returns CDR1 KGHSH and CDR2 LQKENI. V gave up 3 bases and J gave up 5 bases; unmatched junction bases: 7. This CDR3 has 16 residues.

This clone was detected only a few times. The J gene is TRBJ2-2, the V gene TRBV11-3, with 8 bases aligning to TRBD1. Germline V gene lookup returns CDR1 SGHNT and CDR2 YENEEA. J gave up 5 bases and V 6 bases, and 8 bases lay outside the gene matches. CDR3 length: 15 amino acids. CDR3 in amino acids: CASSYFTGGTGELFF. CDR3 nucleotide sequence: TGTGCCAGCAGTTATTTCACAGGGGGAACCGGGGAGCTGTTTTTT.

This clone showed up just a few times. The rearrangement joins TRBV4-1 to TRBJ2-7; weak D call: TRBD1 (5 bases). V was trimmed by 8 bases and J by 6 bases, leaving 17 bases between them. CDR3 size: 13 residues. Germline assignment: CDR1 MGHRA and CDR2 YSYEKL. The CDR3 sequence is CASSPAGSSEQYF. CDR3 in DNA: TGCGCCAGCTCCCCGGCAGGGTCCAGCGAGCAGTACTTC.

This CDR3 is CATSDFSAVGAGELFF. The CDR3 bases are TGTGCCACCAGTGATTTCTCGGCCGTGGGCGCCGGGGAGCTGTTTTTT. The rearrangement joins TRBV24-1 to TRBJ2-2; D gene ambiguous. The CDR3 spans 16 residues. Per the germline V gene, CDR1 is KGHDR and CDR2 is SFDVKD. Deletions cut 1 base from V and 6 bases from J, with 14 bases between.

The rearrangement links TRBV28 to TRBJ1-6; D uncertain. This CDR3 has 16 amino acids. V gave up 5 bases and J gave up 6 bases, with 17 bases separating them. Germline-derived CDR1 and CDR2 are MDHEN and SYDVKM. This CDR3 is CASSPGPFGGNSPLHF. The CDR3 region has the DNA TGTGCCAGCAGTCCTGGACCTTTTGGAGGTAATTCACCCCTCCACTTT. Full variable domain (remainder filled in from reference TRBV28 and TRBJ1-6): DVKVTQSSRYLVKRTGEKVFLECVQDMDHENMFWYRQDPGLGLRLIYFSYDVKMKEKGDIPEGYSVSREKKERFSLILESASTNQTSMYLCASSPGPFGGNSPLHFGNGTRLTVT.

The chain is built from TRBV3-1 (or the pseudogene TRBV3-2) and TRBJ2-1; 14 nucleotides agree with TRBD2. The CDR3 extends over 17 amino acids. V dropped 5 bases and J dropped 6; count of bases not matched to a gene: 9. The germline gives CDR1 LGHDT, CDR2 YNNKEL (reference sequence). Here the CDR3 DNA reads TGTGCCAGCAGCTTGGGGACTAGCGGGGGCCGGGGCAATGAGCAGTTCTTC. This codes for CASSLGTSGGRGNEQFF.

The V and J genes are TRBV2 and TRBJ2-5, with 9 bases that match TRBD2. Germline loops: CDR1 SNHLY, CDR2 FYNNEI. CDR3 length equals 14 residues. Germline trimming cut 5 bases from V and 9 bases from J; bases unmatched to any gene: 10. CDR3 sequence: CASSNSGGELAQYF. Here the CDR3 DNA reads TGTGCCAGCAGTAATAGCGGGGGCGAGTTGGCCCAGTACTTC.

The rearrangement uses TRBV10-2 and TRBJ1-5; possible D gene TRBD1, 5 bases. The CDR3 has 14 amino acids. V was pared by 3 bases and J by 5 bases, with 11 bases between. The V gene's germline CDR1 is WSHSY and CDR2 SAAADI. CDR3 residues: CASSDSTGDQPQHF. CDR3 coding DNA: TGCGCCAGCAGTGACTCCACAGGAGATCAGCCCCAGCATTTT.

The V and J genes are TRBV2 and TRBJ1-2, with 10 positions matching TRBD1. The CDR3 extends over 14 amino acids. The junction had 8 bases not matched to a gene; V was cut back by 6 bases and J by 7 bases. Germline V CDR1 and CDR2: SNHLY, FYNNEI. The CDR3 loop reads CASRKTGTGVGYTF. CDR3 sequence (DNA): TGTGCCAGCAGGAAAACCGGGACAGGGGTTGGCTACACCTTC. Based on the CDR3 plus reference TRBV2 and TRBJ1-2, the full variable domain is EPEVTQTPSHQVTQMGQEVILRCVPISNHLYFYWYRQILGQKVEFLVSFYNNEISEKSEIFDDQFSVERPDGSNFTLKIRSTKLEDSAMYFCASRKTGTGVGYTFGSGTRLTVV.

The J gene is TRBJ2-3, the V gene TRBV7-2, with 7 nucleotides matching TRBD2. The CDR3 has 15 residues. With V trimmed by 7 bases and J by 6 bases, 13 bases remained unmatched. In germline, CDR1 is SGHTA, CDR2 FQGNSA. The CDR3 is CASIPWTGRTDTQYF. The CDR3 DNA reads as TGTGCCAGCATCCCGTGGACCGGGAGGACGGATACGCAGTATTTT. Full variable domain (outside the CDR3, taken from reference TRBV7-2 and TRBJ2-3): GAGVSQSPSNKVTEKGKDVELRCDPISGHTALYWYRQSLGQGLEFLIYFQGNSAPDKSGLPSDRFSAERTGGSVSTLTIQRTQQEDSAVYLCASIPWTGRTDTQYFGPGTRLTVL.

The chain recombines TRBV7-9 with TRBJ2-7; no reliable D call. The CDR3 has 15 amino acids. CDR1 and CDR2 (germline): SEHNR, FQNEAQ (reference sequence). V was cut by 2 bases and J by 5 bases, with 16 bases left in between. The CDR3 spells CASSLTLVGSNEQYF. The CDR3 DNA reads TGTGCCAGCAGCTTAACCCTAGTGGGTTCCAACGAGCAGTACTTC.

This sequence joins TRBV11-3 and TRBJ1-5; no definite D call. V was pared by 3 bases and J by 7 bases, with 10 bases between. Germline CDR1 and CDR2: SGHNT and YENEEA. This CDR3 spans 13 amino acids. CDR3 sequence: CASSLDGGQPQHF. DNA for the CDR3: TGTGCCAGCAGCTTGGACGGTGGCCAGCCCCAGCATTTT.

The rearrangement links TRBV19 to TRBJ2-7, with TRBD2 matching over 8 bases. Per the germline V gene, CDR1 is LNHDA and CDR2 is SQIVND (reference sequence). The V gene end was trimmed by 5 bases and the J gene end by 3 bases; junction bases not matched to a gene: 9. The CDR3 has 15 residues. The CDR3 here is CASSPRGSGIYEQYF. In DNA form, the CDR3 reads TGTGCCAGTAGTCCCCGGGGTAGCGGGATCTACGAGCAGTACTTC.

The chain joins TRBV11-1 to TRBJ1-2; the D is unclear. Germline V gives CDR1 SGHAT, CDR2 FQDESV (reference sequence). This CDR3 comprises 12 residues. V dropped 5 bases and J dropped 8 bases, with 12 bases sitting between them. Here the CDR3 DNA reads TGTGCCAGCAGCGATCCCCCTAGCGGCTACACCTTC. Encoded protein: CASSDPPSGYTF.

The CDR3 loop is CSVGGHFQETQYF. CDR3 bases: TGCAGCGTTGGGGGACATTTCCAAGAGACCCAGTACTTC. V gene TRBV29-1 combines with J gene TRBJ2-5; weak D call: TRBD1 (6 bases). CDR1 is SQVTM, CDR2 ANQGSEA, per germline. The CDR3 runs to 13 residues. Trimming took 4 bases from V and 1 from J, leaving 10 bases between them.

V is TRBV7-8 and J is TRBJ1-6, with D unclear. V was trimmed by 1 base and J by 2 bases, leaving 12 bases between them. Per the germline V gene, CDR1 is SGHVS and CDR2 is FQNEAQ. This CDR3 comprises 17 residues. CDR3 region: CASSLVLRPPYNSPLHF. In DNA form, the CDR3 reads TGTGCCAGCAGCTTAGTCTTACGCCCACCCTATAATTCACCCCTCCACTTT.

This chain uses TRBV7-6 with TRBJ1-5; TRBD1 might be the D (5 bases). The length of the CDR3 is 14 residues. The V gene's germline CDR1 is SGHVS and CDR2 FNYEAQ. The V and J ends lost 5 bases and 5 bases respectively, with 13 bases between them. The CDR3: CASSRGGADQPQHF. The CDR3 bases are TGTGCCAGCAGCCGGGGTGGGGCGGATCAGCCCCAGCATTTT.

This chain joins TRBV18 and TRBJ2-1; TRBD1 or TRBD2 may be the D gene (5 bases each). Trimming left V 0 bases short and J 4 bases short, with 13 bases between. The germline gives CDR1 KGHSH, CDR2 LQKENI. The CDR3 totals 16 residues. This chain's CDR3 is CASSPPSGRGYNEQFF. The DNA of the CDR3 is TGTGCCAGCTCACCACCGTCGGGACGGGGATACAATGAGCAGTTCTTC.

The chain is built from TRBV24-1 and TRBJ2-2; 11 bases line up with TRBD2. The germline CDR1 and CDR2 sequences are KGHDR and SFDVKD. Trimming cost V 4 bases and J 7 bases; bases outside gene matches: 10. This CDR3 has 17 amino acids. The CDR3 loop reads CATSDQLAGALGGELFF. CDR3 DNA: TGTGCCACCAGTGACCAACTAGCGGGGGCGCTTGGCGGGGAGCTGTTTTTT.

The rearrangement uses TRBV5-4 and TRBJ2-7; TRBD1 aligns across 8 bases. Trimming took 6 bases from V and 2 from J; bases not matched to a gene: 7. The germline V gene has CDR1 SGHNT and CDR2 YYREEE (reference sequence). The CDR3 totals 14 residues. The CDR3 bases are TGTGCCAGCACCCCGGGACAGGAGACCTACGAGCAGTACTTC. Residues: CASTPGQETYEQYF.

This chain connects TRBV7-2 to TRBJ2-7; 15 nucleotides line up with TRBD2. V dropped 2 bases and J dropped 4; count of bases not matched to a gene: 6. Looked up from germline, CDR1 is SGHTA and CDR2 is FQGNSA. There are 17 residues in the CDR3. The CDR3 DNA reads TGTGCCAGCAGCTTAAGCGGACTAGCGGGAGGGGCATACGAGCAGTACTTC. This translates into CASSLSGLAGGAYEQYF.

This clone turned up a few times. The chain carries TRBV4-1 and TRBJ2-7; 15 bases map to TRBD2. This CDR3 has 19 amino acids. The germline CDR1 and CDR2 sequences are MGHRA and YSYEKL. The V gene end was trimmed by 4 bases and the J gene end by 4 bases; junction bases not matched to a gene: 14. The CDR3 DNA is TGCGCCAGCAGCCCCCTACCTCCGGGACTAGCGGGAGGTGGTTACGAGCAGTACTTC. Translated, it gives CASSPLPPGLAGGGYEQYF.

The chain combines TRBV28 with TRBJ1-1, with D possibly being TRBD1 (5 bases). Looked up from germline, CDR1 is MDHEN and CDR2 is SYDVKM. The CDR3 is 13 residues long. Between the trimmed V and J ends, which lost 6 bases and 6 bases, there was a span of 14 bases. In DNA form, the CDR3 reads TGTGCCAGCAGCCTAACTGGGGGGGCTGAAGCTTTCTTT. Translation: CASSLTGGAEAFF.

The chain carries TRBV10-3 and TRBJ2-3; D may be TRBD1 (6 bases). Germline V gene lookup returns CDR1 ENHRY and CDR2 SYGVKD. This CDR3 is built from 14 residues. Between the trimmed V and J ends, which lost 10 bases and 0 bases, there was a span of 14 bases. The CDR3 sequence is CATWPGVSTDTQYF. In DNA form, the CDR3 reads TGTGCCACCTGGCCAGGGGTCAGCACAGATACGCAGTATTTT.

The chain carries TRBV6-1 and TRBJ1-2; 8 nucleotides agree with TRBD1. CDR1 is MNHNS and CDR2 is SASEGT in the germline V gene. CDR3 length: 15 amino acids. After removal of 1 base from V and 7 bases from J, the junction contained 8 bases not matched to a gene. CDR3: CASSEESGRGLGYTF. The CDR3 DNA is TGTGCCAGCAGTGAAGAAAGTGGCAGGGGGCTTGGCTACACCTTC.

CDR3 protein: CASSQTWREHRNEQFF. Here the CDR3 DNA reads TGTGCCAGTAGTCAGACATGGCGGGAGCATCGCAATGAGCAGTTCTTC. The chain carries TRBV19 and TRBJ2-1; 7 nucleotides align to TRBD2. Per germline, CDR1 LNHDA and CDR2 SQIVND (reference sequence). Losses at the gene ends were 5 bases for V and 6 bases for J; bases not matched to a gene: 13. The CDR3 has 16 amino acids.

The chain uses TRBV6-6 and TRBJ1-2; the D gene is possibly TRBD1 (5 bases). Trimming removed 2 bases at V and 8 bases at J, with 6 bases between. CDR3 size: 11 residues. CDR1 is MNHNY and CDR2 is SVGAGI in the germline V gene (reference sequence). CDR3: CASSYQGGYTF. CDR3 DNA: TGTGCCAGCAGTTACCAGGGAGGCTACACCTTC.